This T cell receptor (beta chain) was obtained from a study of radiation and T cells in renal cell carcinoma. Study results and limitations: Top tumor clonotypes rose in blood 2 weeks post-radiation, then contracted. Pretreatment tumor biopsies were lacking, so baseline clonotypes are unknown.

Assay used: immunoSEQ multiplex PCR; TCRdb lists only in-frame clones, some missing. The sample consists of some 97,000 clones, about 79% of them appearing once. The time point is: blood 4 weeks post-SBRT, at nephrectomy. Noted treatment: 15 Gy SBRT to primary tumor, nephrectomy 4 weeks later. Radiation-treated patients gave blood at baseline, week 2 and week 4. Germline V lookup: CDR1 SNHLY, CDR2 FYNNEI. The CDR3 is 17 amino acids. Trimming shortened V by 0 bases and J by 0 bases, and 12 bases separated the two germline ends. This clone was detected a few times. Its antigen is undetermined. J is TRBJ2-4 and V is TRBV2; D unclear. This receptor was identified in a man between 60 and 75 years old with renal cell carcinoma. The material sequenced was blood, taken from a patient whose treatment included radiotherapy and nephrectomy. The CDR3 spells CASSEAYGGLAKNIQYF. The CDR3 DNA reads as TGTGCCAGCAGTGAAGCGTATGGTGGGCTAGCCAAAAACATTCAGTACTTC.